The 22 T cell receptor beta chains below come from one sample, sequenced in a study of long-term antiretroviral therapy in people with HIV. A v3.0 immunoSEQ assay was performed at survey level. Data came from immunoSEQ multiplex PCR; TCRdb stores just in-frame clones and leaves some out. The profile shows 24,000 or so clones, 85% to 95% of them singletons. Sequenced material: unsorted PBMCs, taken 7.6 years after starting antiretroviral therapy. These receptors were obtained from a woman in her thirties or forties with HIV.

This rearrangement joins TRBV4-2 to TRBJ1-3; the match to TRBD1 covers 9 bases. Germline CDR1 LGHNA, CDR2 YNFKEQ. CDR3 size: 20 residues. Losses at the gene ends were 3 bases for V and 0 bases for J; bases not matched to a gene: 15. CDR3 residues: CASSQFVDRGQKGSGNTIYF. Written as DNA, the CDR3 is TGTGCCAGCAGCCAGTTCGTGGACAGGGGCCAGAAGGGCTCTGGAAACACCATATATTTT.

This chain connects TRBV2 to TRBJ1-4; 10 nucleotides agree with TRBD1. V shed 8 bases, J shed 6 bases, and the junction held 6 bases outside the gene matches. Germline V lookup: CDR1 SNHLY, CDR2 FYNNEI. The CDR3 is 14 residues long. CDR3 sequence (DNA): TGTGCCAGCGGATCCGGGACAGGGGATGAAAAACTGTTTTTT. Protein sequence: CASGSGTGDEKLFF. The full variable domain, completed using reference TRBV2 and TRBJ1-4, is EPEVTQTPSHQVTQMGQEVILRCVPISNHLYFYWYRQILGQKVEFLVSFYNNEISEKSEIFDDQFSVERPDGSNFTLKIRSTKLEDSAMYFCASGSGTGDEKLFFGSGTQLSVL.

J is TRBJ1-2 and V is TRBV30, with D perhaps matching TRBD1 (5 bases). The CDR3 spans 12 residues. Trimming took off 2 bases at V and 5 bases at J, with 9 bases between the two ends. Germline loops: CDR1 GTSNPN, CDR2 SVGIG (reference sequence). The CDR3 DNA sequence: TGTGCCTGGAGTCTCACAGGATATGGCTACACCTTC. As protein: CAWSLTGYGYTF.

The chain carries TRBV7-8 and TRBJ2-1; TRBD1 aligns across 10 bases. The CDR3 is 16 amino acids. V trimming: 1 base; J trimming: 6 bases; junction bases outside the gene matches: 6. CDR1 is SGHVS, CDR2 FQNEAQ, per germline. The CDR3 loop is CASSLVPGTGVNEQFF. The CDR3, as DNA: TGTGCCAGCAGCTTAGTTCCCGGGACAGGGGTCAATGAGCAGTTCTTC.

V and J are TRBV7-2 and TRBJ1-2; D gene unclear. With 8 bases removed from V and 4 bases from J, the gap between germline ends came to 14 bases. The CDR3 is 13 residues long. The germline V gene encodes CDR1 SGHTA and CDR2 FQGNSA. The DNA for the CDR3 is TGTGCCAGCTCACGGGAGGGTTCCTATGGCTACACCTTC. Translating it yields CASSREGSYGYTF.

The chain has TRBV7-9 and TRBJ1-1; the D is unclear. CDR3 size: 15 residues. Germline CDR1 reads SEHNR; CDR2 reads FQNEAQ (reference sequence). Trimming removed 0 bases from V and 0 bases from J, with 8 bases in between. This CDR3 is CASSLAGIMNTEAFF. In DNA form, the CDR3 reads TGTGCCAGCAGCTTAGCCGGGATAATGAACACTGAAGCTTTCTTT. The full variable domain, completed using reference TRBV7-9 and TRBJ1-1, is DTGVSQNPRHKITKRGQNVTFRCDPISEHNRLYWYRQTLGQGPEFLTYFQNEAQLEKSRLLSDRFSAERPKGSFSTLEIQRTEQGDSAMYLCASSLAGIMNTEAFFGQGTRLTVV.

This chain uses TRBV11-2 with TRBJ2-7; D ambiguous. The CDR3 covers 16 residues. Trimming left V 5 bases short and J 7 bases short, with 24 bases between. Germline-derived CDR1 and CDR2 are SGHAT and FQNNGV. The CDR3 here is CASSSYGRGALGEQYF. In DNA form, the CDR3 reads TGTGCCAGCAGCAGCTATGGCCGCGGAGCCCTCGGGGAGCAGTACTTC.

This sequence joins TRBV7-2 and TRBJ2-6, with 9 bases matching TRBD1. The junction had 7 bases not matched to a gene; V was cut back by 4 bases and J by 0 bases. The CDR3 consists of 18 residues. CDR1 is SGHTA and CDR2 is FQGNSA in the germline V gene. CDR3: CASSSGGTGSSGANVLTF. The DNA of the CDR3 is TGTGCCAGCAGCTCCGGGGGGACAGGGTCCTCTGGGGCCAACGTCCTGACTTTC.

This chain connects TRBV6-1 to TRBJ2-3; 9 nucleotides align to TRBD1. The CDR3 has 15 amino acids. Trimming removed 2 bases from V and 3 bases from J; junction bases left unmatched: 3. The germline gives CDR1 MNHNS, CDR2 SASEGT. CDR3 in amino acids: CASSERDRVTDTQYF. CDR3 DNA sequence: TGTGCCAGCAGTGAAAGGGACAGGGTTACAGATACGCAGTATTTT.

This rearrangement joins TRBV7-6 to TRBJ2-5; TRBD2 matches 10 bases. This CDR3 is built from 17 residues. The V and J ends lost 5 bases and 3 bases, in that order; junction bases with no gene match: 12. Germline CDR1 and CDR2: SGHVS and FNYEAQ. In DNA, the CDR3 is TGTGCCAGCAGCCTCCGCAAGCGGGGGGGCGGGGAAGAGACCCAGTACTTC. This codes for CASSLRKRGGGEETQYF.

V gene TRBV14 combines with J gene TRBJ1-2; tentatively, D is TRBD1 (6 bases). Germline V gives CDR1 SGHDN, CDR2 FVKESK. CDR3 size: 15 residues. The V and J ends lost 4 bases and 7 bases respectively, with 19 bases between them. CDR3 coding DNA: TGTGCCAGCAGCCCCGGAGCAGGGGCGGATCTTGGCTACACCTTC. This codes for CASSPGAGADLGYTF.

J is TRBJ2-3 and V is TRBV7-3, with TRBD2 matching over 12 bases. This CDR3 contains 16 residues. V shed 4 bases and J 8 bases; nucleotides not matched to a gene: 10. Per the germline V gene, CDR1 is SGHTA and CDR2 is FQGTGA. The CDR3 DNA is TGTGCCAGCAGCTCCACACTAGCGGGGGGACATGGTACGCAGTATTTT. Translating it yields CASSSTLAGGHGTQYF.

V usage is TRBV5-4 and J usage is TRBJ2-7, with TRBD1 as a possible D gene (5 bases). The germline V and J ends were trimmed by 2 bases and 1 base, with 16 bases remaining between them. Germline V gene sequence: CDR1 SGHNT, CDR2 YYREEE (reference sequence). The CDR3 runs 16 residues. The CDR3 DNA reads TGTGCCAGCAGCTTTTCCGGGTCAGGGTGGTCCTACGAGCAGTACTTC. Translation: CASSFSGSGWSYEQYF.

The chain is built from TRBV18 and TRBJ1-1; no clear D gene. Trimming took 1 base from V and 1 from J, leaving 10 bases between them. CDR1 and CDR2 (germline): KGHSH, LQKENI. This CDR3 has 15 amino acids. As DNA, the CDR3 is TGTGCCAGCTCACCACAGGGAACCGAGAACACTGAAGCTTTCTTT. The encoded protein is CASSPQGTENTEAFF.

The chain's CDR3 is CASSFLQGTDTQYF. The CDR3 DNA is TGTGCCAGCAGTTTCCTCCAGGGCACAGATACGCAGTATTTT. The V and J genes are TRBV28 and TRBJ2-3; D is undetermined. The germline CDR1 and CDR2 sequences are MDHEN and SYDVKM. This CDR3 region has 14 residues. Trimming shortened V by 3 bases and J by 1 base, and 8 bases separated the two germline ends.

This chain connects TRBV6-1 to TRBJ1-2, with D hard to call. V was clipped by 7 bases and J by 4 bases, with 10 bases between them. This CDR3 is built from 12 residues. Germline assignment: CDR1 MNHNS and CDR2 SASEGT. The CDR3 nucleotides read TGTGCCAGCAAAGGAGGTGGCTATGGCTACACCTTC. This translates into CASKGGGYGYTF.

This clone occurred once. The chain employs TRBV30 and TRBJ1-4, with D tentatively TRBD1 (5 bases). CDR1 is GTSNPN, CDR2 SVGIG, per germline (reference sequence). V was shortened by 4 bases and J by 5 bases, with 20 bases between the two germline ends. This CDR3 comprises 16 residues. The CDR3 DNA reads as TGTGCCTGGAATGGGGGGTTCGGGACGAGAAATGAAAAACTGTTTTTT. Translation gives CAWNGGFGTRNEKLFF.

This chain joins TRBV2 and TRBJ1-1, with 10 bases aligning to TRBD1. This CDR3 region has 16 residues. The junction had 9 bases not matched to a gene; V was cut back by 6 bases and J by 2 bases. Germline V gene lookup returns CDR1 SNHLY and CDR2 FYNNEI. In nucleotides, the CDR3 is TGTGCCAGCAGAAGAAACCGGGACAGGGGAAACACTGAAGCTTTCTTT. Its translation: CASRRNRDRGNTEAFF.

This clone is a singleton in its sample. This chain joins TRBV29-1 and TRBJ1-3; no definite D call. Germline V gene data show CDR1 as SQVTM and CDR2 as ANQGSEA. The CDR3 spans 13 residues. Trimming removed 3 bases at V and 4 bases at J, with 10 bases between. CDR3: CSVDVSEGNTIYF. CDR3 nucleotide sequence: TGCAGCGTTGACGTCTCGGAAGGAAACACCATATATTTT.

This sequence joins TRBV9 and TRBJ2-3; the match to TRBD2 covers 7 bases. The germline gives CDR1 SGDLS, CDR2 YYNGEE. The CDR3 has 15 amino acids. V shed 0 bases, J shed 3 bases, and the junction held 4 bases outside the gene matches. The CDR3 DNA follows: TGTGCCAGCAGCGTAGCCGGGCGGGGGACAGATACGCAGTATTTT. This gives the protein CASSVAGRGTDTQYF.

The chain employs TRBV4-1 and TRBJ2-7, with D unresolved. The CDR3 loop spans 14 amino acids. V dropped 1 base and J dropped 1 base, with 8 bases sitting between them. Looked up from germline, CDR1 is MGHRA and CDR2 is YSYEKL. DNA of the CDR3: TGCGCCAGCAGCCAAGTTGCCAGTTCCTACGAGCAGTACTTC. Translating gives CASSQVASSYEQYF.

The CDR3 protein is CASSQEAWTGLYEQYF. CDR3 bases: TGCGCCAGCAGCCAAGAGGCGTGGACAGGGCTATACGAGCAGTACTTC. The rearrangement links TRBV4-3 to TRBJ2-7; 8 bases agree with TRBD1. V lost 0 bases and J lost 4; bases outside the gene matches: 8. Germline loops: CDR1 LGHNA, CDR2 YSLEER. The CDR3 runs to 16 residues.